This TCR beta chain was obtained from a study of response to subunit inactivated influenza vaccine. Points from the study as a whole: Researchers suggested that each seasonal influenza vaccination recruits few new T cells.

TCRdb passed the RT-PCR reads through MiXCR, listing each CDR3 protein once. The sample includes over 400,000 distinct CDR3 sequences, 9.5% to 13% seen only once; the top ten take roughly 12%. With 6 bases clipped from V and 2 bases from J, the junction kept 5 bases outside the gene matches. Germline CDR1 is SNHLY and CDR2 is FYNNEI. This CDR3 contains 15 residues. To note about this clonotype: Its antigen is unknown.

This rearrangement joins TRBV2 to TRBJ2-7, with TRBD2 identical over 12 bases. This TCR was sampled from a man over 45 who received an inactivated influenza vaccine. Source: PBMCs from blood, taken about 6 weeks after vaccination. Here the CDR3 DNA reads TGTGCCAGCAGACCTGGACTAGCGGGAACCTACGAGCAGTACTTC. This codes for CASRPGLAGTYEQYF.